This is a list of T cell receptor beta chains from one sample in a study of regulatory T cells in long-lasting Graves disease. TCRdb called the multiplex PCR reads again in MiXCR, with one record for every CDR3 protein. This sample has hundreds of thousands of distinct CDR3 sequences; more than 10% occur once, and the top ten carry around 9.3%. The sample was also linked to a second study, of T cells in Graves' hyperthyroidism and ophthalmopathy.

The sample was peripheral blood mononuclear cells (PBMCs), taken at new diagnosis, from a patient treated with antithyroid drugs. The origin of the receptors is a woman in her 30s with Graves disease. Each CDR3 is given with its conserved first and last residue. A D gene is named only where the DNA matches it firmly. The size of a clone is reported for some rows only, either as once, few or many, or as a class for expanded clones.

CDR3 protein: CASMGVASYNEQFF; CDR3 DNA: TGTGCCAGCATGGGCGTGGCTTCCTACAATGAGCAGTTCTTC; J gene: TRBJ2-1; D gene: -; V gene: TRBV11-3; clone size: many
CDR3 protein: CASSYSKLAPNTGELFF; CDR3 DNA: TGTGCCAGCAGTTACTCGAAGCTAGCCCCGAACACCGGGGAGCTGTTTTTT; J gene: TRBJ2-2; D gene: -; V gene: TRBV6-5; clone size: many
CDR3 protein: CASSLRFTGGTEAFF; CDR3 DNA: TGCGCCAGCAGCTTGAGGTTCACAGGGGGCACTGAAGCTTTCTTT; J gene: TRBJ1-1; D gene: TRBD1; V gene: TRBV5-1; clone size: many
CDR3 protein: CSAIFGIGRGGNSYEQYF; CDR3 DNA: TGCAGTGCTATTTTCGGCATCGGCAGGGGGGGAAACTCCTACGAGCAGTACTTC; J gene: TRBJ2-7; D gene: -; V gene: TRBV20-1; clone size: few
CDR3 protein: CASRIRDGLNTEAFF; CDR3 DNA: TGTGCCAGCAGGATCCGGGACGGACTGAACACTGAAGCTTTCTTT; J gene: TRBJ1-1; D gene: -; V gene: TRBV6-1; clone size: many
CDR3 protein: CASSQRQGRKETQYF; CDR3 DNA: TGCGCCAGCAGCCAACGACAGGGGAGGAAAGAGACCCAGTACTTC; J gene: TRBJ2-5; D gene: TRBD1; V gene: TRBV4-3; clone size: few
CDR3 protein: CAGLRKLDYGYTF; CDR3 DNA: TGTGCCGGCCTAAGGAAGTTGGACTATGGCTACACCTTC; J gene: TRBJ1-2; D gene: -; V gene: TRBV19; clone size: many
CDR3 protein: CAGRGGASSYNEQFF; CDR3 DNA: TGTGCCGGCCGGGGAGGGGCGAGCTCCTACAATGAGCAGTTCTTC; J gene: TRBJ2-1; D gene: TRBD2; V gene: TRBV2; clone size: few
CDR3 protein: CSARVGLGTDTQYF; CDR3 DNA: TGCAGTGCCAGGGTAGGACTCGGCACAGATACGCAGTATTTT; J gene: TRBJ2-3; D gene: -; V gene: TRBV20-1; clone size: few
CDR3 protein: CASSAILHRGLSEAFF; CDR3 DNA: TGTGCCAGTAGTGCAATCCTACACAGGGGGCTTAGTGAAGCTTTCTTT; J gene: TRBJ1-1; D gene: TRBD1; V gene: TRBV19; clone size: -
CDR3 protein: CATSDFRAVEREEADTQYF; CDR3 DNA: TGTGCCACCAGTGATTTTAGGGCTGTGGAGCGGGAGGAGGCAGATACGCAGTATTTT; J gene: TRBJ2-3; D gene: TRBD2; V gene: TRBV24-1; clone size: few
CDR3 protein: CATSRDIAIKRAFF; CDR3 DNA: TGTGCCACCAGCAGAGATATAGCAATAAAAAGAGCTTTCTTT; J gene: TRBJ1-1; D gene: -; V gene: TRBV15; clone size: -
CDR3 protein: CASSELVRGRREKLFF; CDR3 DNA: TGTGCCAGCAGTGAATTGGTTCGGGGGCGTAGGGAAAAACTGTTTTTT; J gene: TRBJ1-4; D gene: -; V gene: TRBV2; clone size: many
CDR3 protein: CASSLYWNSPLHF; CDR3 DNA: TGTGCCAGCAGTTTATATTGGAATTCACCCCTCCACTTT; J gene: TRBJ1-6; D gene: -; V gene: TRBV12-3/TRBV12-4; clone size: many
CDR3 protein: CASSLDDTVYEQYF; CDR3 DNA: TGTGCCAGCAGCTTAGATGACACCGTCTACGAGCAGTACTTC; J gene: TRBJ2-7; D gene: -; V gene: TRBV7-9; clone size: -
CDR3 protein: CATSTDEGQGAQQPQHF; CDR3 DNA: TGTGCCACCAGCACCGACGAGGGACAGGGGGCCCAACAGCCCCAGCATTTT; J gene: TRBJ1-5; D gene: TRBD1; V gene: TRBV15; clone size: -
CDR3 protein: CATSRVVGGGSYEQYF; CDR3 DNA: TGTGCCACCAGCAGAGTAGTCGGCGGGGGGTCCTACGAGCAGTACTTC; J gene: TRBJ2-7; D gene: TRBD2; V gene: TRBV15; clone size: many
CDR3 protein: CAGRQGISNQPQHF; CDR3 DNA: TGTGCCGGGCGACAGGGAATAAGCAATCAGCCCCAGCATTTT; J gene: TRBJ1-5; D gene: TRBD1; V gene: TRBV12-3/TRBV12-4; clone size: many
CDR3 protein: CASSPGRARAKNIQYF; CDR3 DNA: TGCGCCAGCAGCCCCGGGCGGGCCAGAGCCAAAAACATTCAGTACTTC; J gene: TRBJ2-4; D gene: -; V gene: TRBV4-1; clone size: few
CDR3 protein: CASSLLTSDSYNEQFF; CDR3 DNA: TGTGCCAGCAGCCTCCTTACTAGCGACTCCTACAATGAGCAGTTCTTC; J gene: TRBJ2-1; D gene: TRBD2; V gene: TRBV7-3; clone size: many
CDR3 protein: CASSVDLNGNTIYF; CDR3 DNA: TGTGCCAGCAGCGTGGACCTGAACGGAAACACCATATATTTT; J gene: TRBJ1-3; D gene: -; V gene: TRBV9; clone size: -
CDR3 protein: CSVEKRQFF; CDR3 DNA: TGCAGCGTTGAAAAGCGGCAGTTCTTC; J gene: TRBJ2-1; D gene: -; V gene: TRBV29-1; clone size: -
CDR3 protein: CAISTQDGYTF; CDR3 DNA: TGTGCCATCAGCACGCAAGATGGCTACACCTTC; J gene: TRBJ1-2; D gene: -; V gene: TRBV10-3; clone size: many
CDR3 protein: CASSSLDTNTEAFF; CDR3 DNA: TGTGCCAGCAGCTCCTTGGACACGAACACTGAAGCTTTCTTT; J gene: TRBJ1-1; D gene: -; V gene: TRBV5-4; clone size: -
CDR3 protein: CASSPSRLVGTDTQYF; CDR3 DNA: TGTGCCAGCAGCCCCAGCAGATTAGTTGGCACAGATACGCAGTATTTT; J gene: TRBJ2-3; D gene: -; V gene: TRBV7-2; clone size: few
CDR3 protein: CASSQVAGRLGTQYF; CDR3 DNA: TGTGCCAGCAGCCAAGTAGCGGGAAGGCTCGGTACGCAGTATTTT; J gene: TRBJ2-3; D gene: TRBD2; V gene: TRBV3-1; clone size: -
CDR3 protein: CASIGTGVGNEQFF; CDR3 DNA: TGTGCCAGTATAGGGACAGGGGTAGGAAATGAGCAGTTCTTC; J gene: TRBJ2-1; D gene: TRBD1; V gene: TRBV12-3/TRBV12-4; clone size: many
CDR3 protein: CASSPPRRSRTEAFF; CDR3 DNA: TGTGCCAGCAGTCCCCCTCGGCGGAGTAGGACTGAAGCTTTCTTT; J gene: TRBJ1-1; D gene: -; V gene: TRBV27; clone size: many
CDR3 protein: CAITHNPDTEAFF; CDR3 DNA: TGTGCCATCACCCATAACCCGGACACTGAAGCTTTCTTT; J gene: TRBJ1-1; D gene: -; V gene: TRBV10-3; clone size: -
CDR3 protein: CSASLPKMGVEGNEQFF; CDR3 DNA: TGCAGTGCTAGCCTGCCTAAGATGGGCGTTGAGGGCAATGAGCAGTTCTTC; J gene: TRBJ2-1; D gene: -; V gene: TRBV20-1; clone size: many
CDR3 protein: CASSVGGSGYYEQFF; CDR3 DNA: TGTGCCAGCAGCGTCGGAGGGAGTGGTTATTATGAGCAGTTCTTC; J gene: TRBJ2-1; D gene: -; V gene: TRBV9; clone size: -
CDR3 protein: CASMSTQQYF; CDR3 DNA: TGTGCCAGCATGTCGACCCAGCAGTACTTC; J gene: TRBJ2-7; D gene: -; V gene: TRBV6-1; clone size: many
CDR3 protein: CASHSGDRGLERNQPQHF; CDR3 DNA: TGTGCCAGCCACTCTGGGGACAGGGGGCTAGAGCGCAATCAGCCCCAGCATTTT; J gene: TRBJ1-5; D gene: TRBD1; V gene: TRBV2; clone size: -
CDR3 protein: CASSEIPLQPQHF; CDR3 DNA: TGTGCCAGCAGTGAGATCCCACTTCAGCCCCAGCATTTT; J gene: TRBJ1-5; D gene: -; V gene: TRBV2; clone size: many
CDR3 protein: CASSLSGGYNEQFF; CDR3 DNA: TGTGCCAGCAGTTTATCCGGCGGATACAATGAGCAGTTCTTC; J gene: TRBJ2-1; D gene: -; V gene: TRBV28; clone size: many
CDR3 protein: CASSLPALNEQFF; CDR3 DNA: TGTGCCAGCAGTTTACCTGCGCTCAATGAGCAGTTCTTC; J gene: TRBJ2-1; D gene: -; V gene: TRBV28; clone size: -
CDR3 protein: CAWTFGTSGRYNEQFF; CDR3 DNA: TGTGCCTGGACCTTCGGGACTAGCGGCCGATACAATGAGCAGTTCTTC; J gene: TRBJ2-1; D gene: TRBD2; V gene: TRBV30; clone size: few
CDR3 protein: CASSKKWGLETQYF; CDR3 DNA: TGTGCCAGCAGTAAAAAGTGGGGACTGGAGACCCAGTACTTC; J gene: TRBJ2-5; D gene: -; V gene: TRBV6-2/TRBV6-3; clone size: many
CDR3 protein: CASSLAGLAEEQFF; CDR3 DNA: TGTGCCAGCAGCTTAGCGGGTCTAGCGGAGGAGCAGTTCTTC; J gene: TRBJ2-1; D gene: TRBD2; V gene: TRBV7-2; clone size: many
CDR3 protein: CASSLSRDAYEQYF; CDR3 DNA: TGTGCCAGCAGTCTCTCGAGGGACGCGTACGAGCAGTACTTC; J gene: TRBJ2-7; D gene: -; V gene: TRBV6-2/TRBV6-3; clone size: -
CDR3 protein: CASSTQGGGSYEQYF; CDR3 DNA: TGTGCCAGCAGCACTCAGGGGGGAGGTTCCTACGAGCAGTACTTC; J gene: TRBJ2-7; D gene: -; V gene: TRBV6-1; clone size: -
CDR3 protein: CASSLGTSGAYEQYF; CDR3 DNA: TGTGCCAGCAGCTTAGGGACTAGCGGAGCGTACGAGCAGTACTTC; J gene: TRBJ2-7; D gene: TRBD2; V gene: TRBV13; clone size: many
CDR3 protein: CASSYGGYGYTF; CDR3 DNA: TGTGCCAGCAGTTACGGGGGGTATGGCTACACCTTC; J gene: TRBJ1-2; D gene: -; V gene: TRBV6-5; clone size: few
CDR3 protein: CASSQTGTRLSYEQYF; CDR3 DNA: TGCGCCAGCAGCCAAACCGGGACTAGATTGTCCTACGAGCAGTACTTC; J gene: TRBJ2-7; D gene: TRBD2; V gene: TRBV4-1; clone size: few
CDR3 protein: CASSYSVQPQHF; CDR3 DNA: TGTGCCAGCAGTTATAGTGTTCAGCCCCAGCATTTT; J gene: TRBJ1-5; D gene: -; V gene: TRBV6-5; clone size: many